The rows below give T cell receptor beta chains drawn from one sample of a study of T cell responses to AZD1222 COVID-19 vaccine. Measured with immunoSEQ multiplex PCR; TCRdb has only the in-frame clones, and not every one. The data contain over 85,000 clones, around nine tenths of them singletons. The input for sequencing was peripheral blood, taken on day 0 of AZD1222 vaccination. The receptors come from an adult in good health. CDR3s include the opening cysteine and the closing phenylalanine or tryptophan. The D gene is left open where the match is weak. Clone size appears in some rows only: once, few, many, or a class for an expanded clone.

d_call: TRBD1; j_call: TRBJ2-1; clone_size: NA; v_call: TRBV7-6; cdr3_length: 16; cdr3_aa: CASSQTSGQGYNEQFF; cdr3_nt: TGTGCCAGCAGCCAAACCTCGGGACAGGGGTACAATGAGCAGTTCTTC
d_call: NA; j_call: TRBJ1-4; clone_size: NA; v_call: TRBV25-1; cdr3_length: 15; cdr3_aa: CASSEYAQGGEKLFF; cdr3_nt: TGTGCCAGCAGTGAATATGCACAGGGAGGGGAAAAACTGTTTTTT
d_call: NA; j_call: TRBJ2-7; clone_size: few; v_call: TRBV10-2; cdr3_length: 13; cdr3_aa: CASSGATNNEQYF; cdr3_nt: TGCGCCAGCAGTGGGGCAACAAACAACGAGCAGTACTTC
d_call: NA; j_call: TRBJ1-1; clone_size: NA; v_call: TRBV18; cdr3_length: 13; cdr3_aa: CASSARANTEAFF; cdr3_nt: TGTGCCAGCTCGGCACGGGCGAACACTGAAGCTTTCTTT
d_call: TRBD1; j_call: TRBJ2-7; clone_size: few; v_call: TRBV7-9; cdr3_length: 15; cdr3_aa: CASSLAAGGRYEQYF; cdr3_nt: TGTGCCAGCAGCTTAGCCGCAGGGGGTCGCTACGAGCAGTACTTC
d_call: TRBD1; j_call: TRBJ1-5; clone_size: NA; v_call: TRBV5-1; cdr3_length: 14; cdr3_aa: CASSLGDRNQPQHF; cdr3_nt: TGCGCCAGCAGCTTGGGGGACAGGAATCAGCCCCAGCATTTT
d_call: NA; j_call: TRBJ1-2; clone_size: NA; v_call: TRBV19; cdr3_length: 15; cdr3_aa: CASSPYTDRNYGYTF; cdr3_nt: TGTGCCAGTAGTCCCTACACCGACCGGAACTATGGCTACACCTTC
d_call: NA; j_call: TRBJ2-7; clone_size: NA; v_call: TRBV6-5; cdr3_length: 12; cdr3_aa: CASKGSGYEQYF; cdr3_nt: TGTGCCAGCAAAGGTAGCGGCTACGAGCAGTACTTC
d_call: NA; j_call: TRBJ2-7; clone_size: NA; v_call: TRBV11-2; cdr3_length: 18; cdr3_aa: CASSLVAPRGWVGYEQYF; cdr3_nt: TGTGCCAGCAGCTTAGTAGCCCCGCGAGGATGGGTGGGCTACGAGCAGTACTTC
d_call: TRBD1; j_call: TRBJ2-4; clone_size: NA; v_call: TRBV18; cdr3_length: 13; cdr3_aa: CASSRTGDRIQYF; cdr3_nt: TGTGCCAGCTCGCGGACAGGGGATAGGATTCAGTACTTC
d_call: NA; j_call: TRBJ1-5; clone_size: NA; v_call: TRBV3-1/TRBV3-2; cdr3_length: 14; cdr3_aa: CASSQDPLNQPQHF; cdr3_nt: TGTGCCAGCAGCCAAGATCCTCTCAATCAGCCCCAGCATTTT
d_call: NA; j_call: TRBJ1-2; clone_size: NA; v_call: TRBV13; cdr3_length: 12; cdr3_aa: CASRRGGYGYTF; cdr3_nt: TGTGCCAGCAGGCGCGGCGGGTACGGCTACACCTTC
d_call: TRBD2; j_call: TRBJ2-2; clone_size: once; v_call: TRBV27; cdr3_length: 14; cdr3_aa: CASSLLRGAGELFF; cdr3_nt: TGTGCCAGCAGTTTACTCCGGGGGGCCGGGGAGCTGTTTTTT
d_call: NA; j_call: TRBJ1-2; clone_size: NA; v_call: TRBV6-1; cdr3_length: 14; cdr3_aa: CASSEGQRRKGYTF; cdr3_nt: TGTGCCAGCAGTGAAGGCCAGCGTCGAAAAGGCTACACCTTC
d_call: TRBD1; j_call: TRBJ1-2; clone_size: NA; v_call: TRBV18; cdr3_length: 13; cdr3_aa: CASSPGQVEGYTF; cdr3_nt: TGTGCCAGCTCACCGGGACAGGTGGAGGGCTACACCTTC
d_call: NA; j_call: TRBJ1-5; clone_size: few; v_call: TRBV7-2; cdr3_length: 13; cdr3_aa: CASSTYSRQPQHF; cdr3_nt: TGTGCCAGCAGCACATATTCACGTCAGCCCCAGCATTTT
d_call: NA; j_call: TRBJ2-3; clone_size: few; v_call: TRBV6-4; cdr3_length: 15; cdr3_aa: CASSDSGGGTDTQYF; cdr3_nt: TGTGCCAGCAGTGACTCGGGGGGAGGCACAGATACGCAGTATTTT
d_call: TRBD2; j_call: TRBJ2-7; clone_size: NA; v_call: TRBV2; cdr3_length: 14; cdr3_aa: CASSATSGVGEQYF; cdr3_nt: TGTGCCAGCAGTGCGACTAGCGGGGTGGGGGAGCAGTACTTC
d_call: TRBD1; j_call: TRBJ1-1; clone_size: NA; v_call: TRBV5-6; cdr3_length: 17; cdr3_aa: CASSPGTGGGVDTEAFF; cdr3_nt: TGTGCCAGCAGCCCCGGGACAGGGGGCGGAGTGGACACTGAAGCTTTCTTT
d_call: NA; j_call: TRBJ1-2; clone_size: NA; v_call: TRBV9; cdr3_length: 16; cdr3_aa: CASSVAGSGTMGGYTF; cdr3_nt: TGTGCCAGCAGCGTAGCGGGGTCAGGGACTATGGGTGGCTACACCTTC
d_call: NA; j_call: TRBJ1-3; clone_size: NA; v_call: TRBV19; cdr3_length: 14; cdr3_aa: CASSIPGFGNTIYF; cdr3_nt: TGTGCCAGTAGTATCCCAGGGTTCGGAAACACCATATATTTT
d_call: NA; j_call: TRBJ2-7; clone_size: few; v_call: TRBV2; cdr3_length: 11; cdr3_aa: CASSDDYEQYF; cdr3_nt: TGTGCCAGCAGTGACGACTACGAGCAGTACTTC
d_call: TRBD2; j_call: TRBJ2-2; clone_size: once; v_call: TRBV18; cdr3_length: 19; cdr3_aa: CASSPHRLAGSLNTGELFF; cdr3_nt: TGTGCCAGCTCACCACACAGACTAGCGGGAAGTTTGAACACCGGGGAGCTGTTTTTT
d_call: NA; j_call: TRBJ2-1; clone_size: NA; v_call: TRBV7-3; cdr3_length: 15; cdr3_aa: CASSAEGASYNEQFF; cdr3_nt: TGTGCCAGCAGCGCGGAAGGGGCCTCCTACAATGAGCAGTTCTTC
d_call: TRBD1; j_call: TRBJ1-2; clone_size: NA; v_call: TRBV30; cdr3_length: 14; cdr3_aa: CAWKGTGATRGYTF; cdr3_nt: TGTGCCTGGAAGGGGACAGGGGCTACGAGAGGCTACACCTTC
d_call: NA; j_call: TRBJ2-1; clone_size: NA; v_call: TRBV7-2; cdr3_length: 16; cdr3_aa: CASSFPPRGLAGEQFF; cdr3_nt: TGTGCCAGCAGCTTTCCCCCCCGCGGACTGGCTGGTGAGCAGTTCTTC
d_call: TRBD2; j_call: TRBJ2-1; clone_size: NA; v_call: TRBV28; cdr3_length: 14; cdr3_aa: CASSLSGRGNEQFF; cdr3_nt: TGTGCCAGCAGTTTGAGCGGGAGGGGTAATGAGCAGTTCTTC
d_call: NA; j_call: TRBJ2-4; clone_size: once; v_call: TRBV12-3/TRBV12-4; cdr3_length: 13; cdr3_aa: CATRGAAKNIQYF; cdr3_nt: TGTGCCACCCGGGGGGCGGCCAAAAACATTCAGTACTTC
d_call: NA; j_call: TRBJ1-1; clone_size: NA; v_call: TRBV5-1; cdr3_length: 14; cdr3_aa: CASSLVVQGTEAFF; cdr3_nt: TGCGCCAGCAGCTTGGTGGTACAGGGAACTGAAGCTTTCTTT
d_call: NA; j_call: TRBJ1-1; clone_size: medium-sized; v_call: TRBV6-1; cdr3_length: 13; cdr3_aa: CASSEAGGTEAFF; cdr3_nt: TGTGCCAGCAGTGAGGCGGGGGGAACTGAAGCTTTCTTT
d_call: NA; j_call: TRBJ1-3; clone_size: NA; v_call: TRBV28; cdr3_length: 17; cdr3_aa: CASLSKTPGSSGNTIYF; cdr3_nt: TGTGCCAGCCTATCTAAGACCCCTGGAAGCTCTGGAAACACCATATATTTT
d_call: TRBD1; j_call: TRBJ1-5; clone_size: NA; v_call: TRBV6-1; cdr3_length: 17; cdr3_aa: CASSEGRGQGPMQPQHF; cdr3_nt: TGTGCCAGCAGTGAAGGGAGGGGACAGGGACCTATGCAGCCCCAGCATTTT
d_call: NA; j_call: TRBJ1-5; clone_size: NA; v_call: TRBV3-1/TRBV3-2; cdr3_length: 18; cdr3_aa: CASSPPRQTPRGNQPQHF; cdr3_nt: TGTGCCAGCAGCCCTCCCCGACAGACACCACGGGGCAATCAGCCCCAGCATTTT
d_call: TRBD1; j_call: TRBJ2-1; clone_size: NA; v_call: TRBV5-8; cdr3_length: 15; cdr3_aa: CASSFGQGAGNEQFF; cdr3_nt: TGTGCCAGCAGTTTCGGACAGGGGGCGGGCAATGAGCAGTTCTTC